Listed below are T cell receptor beta chains from one sample, sequenced in a study of OX40 agonist ivuxolimab in advanced cancers. Clones were read by immunoSEQ multiplex PCR, and TCRdb kept only the in-frame ones, dropping some. Of 65,000 to 90,000 clones listed, roughly 86% were seen once; the top ten hold approximately 0.72%. Sequenced here: CD4+ or CD8+ T cells sorted from blood, sampled in a trial of the OX40 agonist ivuxolimab. The receptor set was obtained from an adult with an advanced solid tumor such as melanoma, head and neck, liver or kidney cancer. Each CDR3 is given with its conserved first and last residue. D genes are given only for firm matches. Clone size is given for some rows only: seen once, a few or many times, or a class if the clone is expanded.

len	abundance	j_gene	v_gene	d_gene	CDR3aa	CDR3nt
13	-	TRBJ2-7	TRBV25-1	-	CASKGPKGGEQYF	TGTGCCAGCAAGGGGCCAAAGGGAGGCGAGCAGTACTTC
11	-	TRBJ1-5	TRBV28	-	CASSLSPPQHF	TGTGCCAGCAGTTTATCCCCACCCCAGCATTTT
15	-	TRBJ1-2	TRBV19	TRBD1	CASSRGQGVGYGYTF	TGTGCCAGTAGTCGTGGACAGGGGGTAGGCTATGGCTACACCTTC
13	-	TRBJ2-4	TRBV5-1	TRBD2	CASSVAGGSIQYF	TGCGCCAGCAGTGTGGCGGGGGGAAGTATTCAGTACTTC
15	-	TRBJ2-2	TRBV2	TRBD2	CASSVTSGNTGELFF	TGTGCCAGCAGTGTGACTAGCGGTAACACCGGGGAGCTGTTTTTT
14	-	TRBJ2-7	TRBV30	-	CAWSVVVGASEQYF	TGTGCCTGGAGTGTAGTCGTCGGGGCGAGCGAGCAGTACTTC
12	-	TRBJ2-7	TRBV5-6	-	CASALGGYEQYF	TGTGCCAGCGCCTTAGGGGGCTACGAGCAGTACTTC
15	-	TRBJ2-3	TRBV5-4	-	CASSPGEIGTDTQYF	TGTGCCAGCAGCCCGGGGGAAATCGGCACAGATACGCAGTATTTT
13	-	TRBJ1-1	TRBV29-1	-	CSVVRVSDTEAFF	TGCAGCGTTGTTAGGGTGTCAGACACTGAAGCTTTCTTT
15	-	TRBJ2-1	TRBV28	TRBD1	CASSLGTGTYNEQFF	TGTGCCAGCAGTTTAGGGACAGGGACCTACAATGAGCAGTTCTTC
13	few	TRBJ1-1	TRBV28	-	CASRGTVNTEAFF	TGTGCCAGCAGGGGGACGGTTAACACTGAAGCTTTCTTT
13	-	TRBJ1-2	TRBV18	-	CASSPNVNYGYTF	TGTGCCAGCTCACCCAATGTTAACTATGGCTACACCTTC
12	-	TRBJ1-1	TRBV5-1	-	CASSKENTEAFF	TGCGCCAGCAGTAAGGAAAACACTGAAGCTTTCTTT
15	-	TRBJ1-5	TRBV4-3	-	CASSQDPLGSQPQHF	TGCGCCAGCAGCCAAGACCCCTTAGGGAGCCAGCCCCAGCATTTT
13	-	TRBJ2-5	TRBV28	TRBD1	CASRTGGRETQYF	TGTGCCAGCAGGACAGGGGGCCGGGAGACCCAGTACTTC
14	once	TRBJ1-5	TRBV5-1	-	CASSLSGSNQPQHF	TGCGCCAGCAGCTTGTCTGGTAGCAATCAGCCCCAGCATTTT
13	-	TRBJ1-5	TRBV5-1	-	CASSLFGTEPQHF	TGCGCCAGCAGCTTGTTCGGTACGGAGCCCCAGCATTTT
12	-	TRBJ1-6	TRBV11-2	-	CASSPTVATLHF	TGTGCCAGCAGCCCGACGGTAGCCACCCTCCACTTT
15	-	TRBJ1-2	TRBV23-1	TRBD1	CASESPPGTAYGYTF	TGCGCCAGCGAGTCCCCACCGGGGACAGCCTATGGCTACACCTTC
9	-	TRBJ1-1	TRBV20-1	-	CSAEAEAFF	TGCAGTGCCGAGGCCGAAGCTTTCTTT
13	-	TRBJ1-4	TRBV9	-	CASSVDPSEKLFF	TGTGCCAGCAGCGTAGACCCTTCTGAAAAACTGTTTTTT
13	-	TRBJ2-3	TRBV27	-	CASSLGGTDTQYF	TGTGCCAGCAGTTTAGGGGGCACAGATACGCAGTATTTT
16	-	TRBJ1-3	TRBV27	TRBD1	CASSRSVGQGGNTIYF	TGTGCCAGCAGCCGATCAGTGGGACAGGGAGGAAACACCATATATTTT
16	-	TRBJ2-3	TRBV5-8	-	CASSLVFTTSTDTQYF	TGTGCCAGCAGCTTGGTTTTCACCACTAGCACAGATACGCAGTATTTT
17	-	TRBJ2-7	TRBV5-5	TRBD1	CASTLRVSGRGPHEQYF	TGTGCCAGCACCCTGAGGGTATCCGGCAGGGGGCCCCACGAGCAGTACTTC
12	-	TRBJ1-5	TRBV7-2	-	CASSLVGQPQHF	TGTGCCAGCAGCTTAGTCGGCCAGCCCCAGCATTTT
11	-	TRBJ2-2	TRBV7-2	-	CASSSSWELFF	TGTGCCAGCAGCTCCTCGTGGGAGCTGTTTTTT
13	-	TRBJ1-5	TRBV14	-	CASSWSFNQPQHF	TGTGCCAGCAGCTGGTCCTTCAATCAGCCCCAGCATTTT
16	-	TRBJ1-1	TRBV5-4	TRBD1	CASRLGQGKGNTEAFF	TGTGCCAGCAGACTAGGACAGGGAAAAGGGAACACTGAAGCTTTCTTT
16	-	TRBJ2-6	TRBV7-3	TRBD1	CASSLGTALGRDVLTF	TGTGCCAGCAGCTTGGGGACAGCTCTGGGGCGCGACGTCCTGACTTTC
17	-	TRBJ2-2	TRBV19	TRBD1	CASSIRRQGANTGELFF	TGTGCCAGTAGTATAAGGAGACAGGGGGCGAACACCGGGGAGCTGTTTTTT
17	-	TRBJ2-7	TRBV2	TRBD2	CASSEPVGLADSYEQYF	TGTGCCAGCAGTGAGCCGGTCGGCCTAGCGGACTCCTACGAGCAGTACTTC